The 15 T cell receptor beta chains below were found in one sample sequenced in a study of control samples from healthy donors and cancer patients. Assay used: immunoSEQ multiplex PCR; TCRdb lists only in-frame clones, some missing. Here the sample spans about 120,000 clones, around 94% being singletons. The sample comprised PBMCs. The receptors here all came from a man at least 80 years old with head and neck cancer.

This clone was observed once. The chain couples TRBV9 to TRBJ1-2; a weak D match, TRBD1 (5 bases). Trimming shortened V by 0 bases and J by 0 bases, and 9 bases separated the two germline ends. Germline V gene sequence: CDR1 SGDLS, CDR2 YYNGEE. The CDR3 sequence is 15 residues long. The CDR3 DNA sequence: TGTGCCAGCAGCGTAGAGGGGAATGCTAACTATGGCTACACCTTC. This translates into CASSVEGNANYGYTF.

This clone showed up just once. The chain links TRBV10-2 to TRBJ2-3; 10 bases match TRBD1. The J segment lost 4 bases and the V segment lost 5 bases, leaving 9 bases of the junction unmatched. CDR3 length: 16 amino acids. The germline CDR1 and CDR2 sequences are WSHSY and SAAADI. CDR3 nucleotide sequence: TGCGCCAGCAGTAATCCGGGACAGGGGTTATCAGATACGCAGTATTTT. It yields the protein CASSNPGQGLSDTQYF.

This chain connects TRBV2 to TRBJ1-1, with TRBD1 identical over 10 bases. J gave up 0 bases and V 8 bases, and 6 bases lay outside the gene matches. CDR3 length: 15 amino acids. CDR1 and CDR2 (germline): SNHLY, FYNNEI. CDR3 in DNA: TGTGCCAGCCGGGACAGGGGCTATATGAACACTGAAGCTTTCTTT. It yields the protein CASRDRGYMNTEAFF.

This chain connects TRBV9 to TRBJ1-5; TRBD1 might be the D (6 bases). CDR1 and CDR2 from the germline V gene are SGDLS and YYNGEE. The V end lost 3 bases, the J end lost 5 bases, and 15 bases lay between the germline ends. This CDR3 spans 15 amino acids. Here the CDR3 reads CASSATGTGDQPQHF. The CDR3 region has the DNA TGTGCCAGCAGCGCGACAGGCACCGGTGATCAGCCCCAGCATTTT.

This chain connects TRBV12-5 to TRBJ1-6; D gene uncertain. The CDR3 sequence is 13 residues long. V was cut by 3 bases and J by 4 bases, with 4 bases left in between. The germline gives CDR1 LGHNT, CDR2 FRNRAP. The chain's CDR3 is CASGLGYNSPLHF. DNA of the CDR3: TGTGCTAGTGGTTTAGGGTATAATTCACCCCTCCACTTT. The full variable domain, in which reference TRBV12-5 and TRBJ1-6 provide the parts outside the CDR3, is DARVTQTPRHKVTEMGQEVTMRCQPILGHNTVFWYRQTMMQGLELLAYFRNRAPLDDSGMPKDRFSAEMPDATLATLKIQPSEPRDSAVYFCASGLGYNSPLHFGNGTRLTVT.

This rearrangement joins TRBV7-2 to TRBJ2-3; 11 bases line up with TRBD1. This CDR3 region has 15 residues. V shed 5 bases and J 5 bases; nucleotides not matched to a gene: 6. From germline, CDR1 is SGHTA and CDR2 FQGNSA. The CDR3 coding sequence is TGTGCCAGCAGCCGCCGGGGACAGGGGGGAGATACGCAGTATTTT. It is translated as CASSRRGQGGDTQYF.

The V gene is TRBV5-1, the J gene TRBJ2-1; no firm D call. The germline CDR1 and CDR2 sequences are SGHRS and YFSETQ. The CDR3 is made up of 12 amino acids. V was clipped by 4 bases and J by 9 bases, with 11 bases between them. The DNA of the CDR3 is TGCGCCAGCAGCCCCGACCGTACTGAGCAGTTCTTC. This gives the protein CASSPDRTEQFF.

V is TRBV6-2 or TRBV6-3 and J is TRBJ2-1; a possible D gene is TRBD1 (5 bases). V was clipped by 0 bases and J by 7 bases, with 7 bases between them. From germline, CDR1 is MNHEY and CDR2 SVGEGT. The CDR3 sequence is 13 residues long. CDR3 protein: CASSYSYRNEQFF. DNA of the CDR3: TGTGCCAGCAGTTACTCGTACAGGAATGAGCAGTTCTTC.

The chain couples TRBV4-3 to TRBJ2-7; 9 bases match TRBD1. CDR1 LGHNA and CDR2 YSLEER come from the germline V gene. Trimming at V came to 4 bases and at J to 6 bases, leaving 10 bases not matched to a gene. The CDR3 has 15 amino acids. The CDR3 loop is CASSPMGQGLSEQYF. In DNA, the CDR3 is TGCGCCAGCAGCCCCATGGGACAGGGCCTTTCCGAGCAGTACTTC.

V gene TRBV5-8 combines with J gene TRBJ2-3; D remains unclear. The CDR3 sequence is 14 residues long. Trimming removed 3 bases from V and 2 bases from J, with 10 bases in between. The germline V gene encodes CDR1 SGHTS and CDR2 YDEGEE. The CDR3 nucleotides are TGTGCCAGCAGCTCCCCGGGCTCCACAGATACGCAGTATTTT. This encodes CASSSPGSTDTQYF.

V and J are TRBV28 and TRBJ2-7; D unresolved. Between the trimmed V and J ends, which lost 4 bases and 6 bases, there was a span of 10 bases. This CDR3 comprises 12 residues. Germline loops: CDR1 MDHEN, CDR2 SYDVKM. The DNA of the CDR3 is TGTGCCAGCAGTTCCTCCCCGGGCGAGCAGTACTTC. It translates to CASSSSPGEQYF.

The genes are TRBV29-1 and TRBJ2-3; TRBD2 aligns across 9 bases. This CDR3 has 13 amino acids. V lost 6 bases and J lost 10; bases outside the gene matches: 11. Germline lookup yields CDR1 SQVTM and CDR2 ANQGSEA. Here the CDR3 reads CSVEIGLAGAQYF. CDR3 nucleotide sequence: TGCAGCGTAGAGATTGGCTTAGCGGGAGCGCAGTATTTT.

This rearrangement joins TRBV3-1 (or the pseudogene TRBV3-2) to TRBJ2-7; 9 bases map to TRBD1. The CDR3 contains 15 residues. The J segment lost 5 bases and the V segment lost 4 bases, leaving 9 bases of the junction unmatched. CDR1 and CDR2 from the germline V gene are LGHDT and YNNKEL (reference sequence). The DNA of the CDR3 is TGTGCCAGCAGCCGAACAGGGGGCCGTATCGACGAGCAGTACTTC. It specifies CASSRTGGRIDEQYF.

The chain uses TRBV6-5 and TRBJ1-1, with D unresolved. The CDR3 consists of 13 residues. V lost 7 bases to trimming and J lost 0 bases, with 9 bases between them. Per the germline V gene, CDR1 is MNHEY and CDR2 is SVGAGI. The CDR3 nucleotides are TGTGCCAGCACGAATGGCGTGAACACTGAAGCTTTCTTT. Amino acid sequence: CASTNGVNTEAFF.

The chain carries TRBV29-1 and TRBJ2-1; 14 nucleotides align to TRBD2. The CDR3 has 20 amino acids. Trimming removed 2 bases from V and 0 bases from J; junction bases left unmatched: 12. Germline V CDR1 and CDR2: SQVTM, ANQGSEA. The CDR3 coding sequence is TGCAGCGTTGAAATTTGGGGACTAGCGGGGGCCGAGAGCTCCTACAATGAGCAGTTCTTC. It is translated as CSVEIWGLAGAESSYNEQFF.